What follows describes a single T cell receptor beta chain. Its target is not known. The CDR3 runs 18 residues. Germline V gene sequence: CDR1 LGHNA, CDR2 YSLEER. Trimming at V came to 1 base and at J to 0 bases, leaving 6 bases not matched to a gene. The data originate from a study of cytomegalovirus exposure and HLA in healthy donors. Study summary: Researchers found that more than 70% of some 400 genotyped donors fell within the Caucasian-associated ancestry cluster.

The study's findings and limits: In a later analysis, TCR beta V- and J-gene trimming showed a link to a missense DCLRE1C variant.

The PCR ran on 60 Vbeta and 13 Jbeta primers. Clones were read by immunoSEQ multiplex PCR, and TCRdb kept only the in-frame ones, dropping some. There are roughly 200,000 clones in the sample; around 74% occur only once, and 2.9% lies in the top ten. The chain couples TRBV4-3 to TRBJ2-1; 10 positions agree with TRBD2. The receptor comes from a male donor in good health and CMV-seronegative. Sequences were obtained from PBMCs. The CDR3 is CASSQVGASGGSYNEQFF. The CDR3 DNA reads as TGCGCCAGCAGCCAAGTAGGAGCTAGCGGGGGCTCCTACAATGAGCAGTTCTTC.